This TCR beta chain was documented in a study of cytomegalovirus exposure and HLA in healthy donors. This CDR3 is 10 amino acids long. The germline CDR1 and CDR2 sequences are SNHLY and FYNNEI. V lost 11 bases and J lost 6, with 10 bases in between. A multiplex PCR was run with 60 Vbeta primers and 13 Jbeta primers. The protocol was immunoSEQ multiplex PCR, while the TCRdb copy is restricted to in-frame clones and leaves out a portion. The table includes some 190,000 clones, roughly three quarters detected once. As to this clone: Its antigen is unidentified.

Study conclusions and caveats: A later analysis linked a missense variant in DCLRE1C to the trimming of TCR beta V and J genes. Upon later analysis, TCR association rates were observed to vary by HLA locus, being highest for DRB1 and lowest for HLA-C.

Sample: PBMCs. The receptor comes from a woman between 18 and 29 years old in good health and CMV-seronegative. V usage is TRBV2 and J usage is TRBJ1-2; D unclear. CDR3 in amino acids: CAERSDGYTF. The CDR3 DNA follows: TGTGCCGAGCGATCGGATGGCTACACCTTC. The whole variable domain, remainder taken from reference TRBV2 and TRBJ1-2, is EPEVTQTPSHQVTQMGQEVILRCVPISNHLYFYWYRQILGQKVEFLVSFYNNEISEKSEIFDDQFSVERPDGSNFTLKIRSTKLEDSAMYFCAERSDGYTFGSGTRLTVV.